The rows below give T cell receptor beta chains drawn from one sample of a study of metastatic and nonmetastatic thyroid tumors. TCRdb reprocessed the PCR reads using MiXCR. The sample includes roughly 59,000 clones, about 17% seen only once; the top ten take about 9.4%. Specimen: blood. Every receptor here comes from a male donor with papillary thyroid cancer or a benign thyroid nodule (not recorded which). Some clones in this sample may be carry-over from other donors' samples. Both conserved end residues are part of each CDR3. Fields, in order: J gene, V gene, clone size, D gene, CDR3 protein, CDR3 DNA. D genes are given only for firm matches. Size values are once, few and many counts, or a class for expanded clones, and some rows have none.

>TRBJ2-3|TRBV4-2|many|TRBD2
CASSPRTSGGERTDTQYF
TGTGCCAGCAGCCCAAGGACTAGCGGGGGGGAGCGCACAGATACGCAGTATTTT
>TRBJ2-2|TRBV6-5|-|TRBD2
CASSSANLGSGELFF
TGTGCCAGCAGTTCCGCGAATCTAGGCAGCGGGGAGCTTTTTTTT
>TRBJ2-3|TRBV19|many|-
CARPPGDLVPDTQYF
TGTGCCAGACCTCCAGGGGACTTGGTCCCAGATACGCAGTATTTT
>TRBJ1-5|TRBV4-1|-|-
CASSQDRSGNYQPQHF
TGCGCCAGCAGCCAAGATCGGTCGGGGAACTATCAGCCCCAGCATTTT
>TRBJ2-1|TRBV5-1|many|TRBD2
CASSLVLAGVNEQFF
TGCGCCAGCAGCTTGGTCCTAGCGGGGGTGAATGAGCAGTTCTTC
>TRBJ1-1|TRBV11-1|many|TRBD1
CASSQLTPRTGKNTEAFF
TGTGCCAGCAGCCAATTGACCCCGCGGACAGGGAAGAACACTGAAGCTTTCTTT
>TRBJ1-1|TRBV6-1|many|-
CASSETLGPEAFF
TGTGCCAGCAGTGAAACCCTCGGGCCTGAAGCTTTCTTT
>TRBJ2-5|TRBV20-1|many|TRBD2
CSATSGGETQYF
TGCAGTGCTACCAGCGGGGGAGAGACCCAGTACTTC
>TRBJ1-2|TRBV20-1|-|-
CSALEGYTF
TGCAGTGCCCTTGAGGGCTACACCTTC
>TRBJ1-6|TRBV25-1|many|-
CASSEGADSPLHF
TGTGCCAGCAGTGAGGGCGCGGATTCACCCCTCCACTTT
>TRBJ2-3|TRBV6-4|-|-
CASSDSDTDTQYF
TGTGCCAGCAGTGACTCGGACACAGATACGCAGTATTTT
>TRBJ2-3|TRBV12-3/TRBV12-4|many|-
CASSFGSTDTQYF
TGTGCCAGCAGTTTCGGGAGCACAGATACGCAGTATTTT
>TRBJ1-2|TRBV27|-|-
CASSAADSLHGYTF
TGTGCCAGCAGTGCTGCCGACAGCCTGCATGGCTACACCTTC
>TRBJ1-3|TRBV28|many|TRBD1
CASREYRDRDSGNTIYF
TGTGCCAGCAGAGAATACCGGGACAGGGACTCTGGAAACACCATATATTTT
>TRBJ2-3|TRBV6-1|medium-sized|-
CASSSDGAGDTQYF
TGTGCCAGCAGTTCCGACGGGGCTGGGGATACGCAGTATTTT
>TRBJ1-5|TRBV28|medium-sized|TRBD1
CASTLGQGSSQPQHF
TGTGCCAGCACCCTGGGACAGGGATCGTCTCAGCCCCAGCATTTT
>TRBJ2-3|TRBV5-1|many|-
CASSLAGGADTQYF
TGCGCCAGCAGCTTGGCCGGTGGGGCAGATACGCAGTATTTT
>TRBJ1-1|TRBV12-3/TRBV12-4|many|-
CASSLLQETTREAFF
TGTGCCAGCAGTTTATTGCAGGAGACCACGAGGGAAGCTTTCTTT
>TRBJ2-7|TRBV9|many|-
CASSVGGRGTDEQYF
TGTGCCAGCAGCGTAGGGGGCAGGGGAACGGACGAGCAGTACTTC
>TRBJ1-6|TRBV6-5|medium-sized|TRBD1
CASRMVGQGSSSYNSPLHF
TGTGCCAGCAGAATGGTGGGACAGGGGTCCTCCTCCTATAATTCACCCCTCCACTTT
>TRBJ2-7|TRBV28|many|-
CASSSPGALGYEQYF
TGTGCCAGCAGCTCCCCAGGGGCCTTGGGGTACGAGCAGTACTTC
>TRBJ2-1|TRBV7-9|many|-
CASSLGDGSGSEVNEQFF
TGTGCCAGCAGCTTAGGGGATGGTTCTGGCTCGGAGGTTAATGAGCAGTTCTTC
>TRBJ1-2|TRBV6-1|many|TRBD1
CASSEETGGVGFYGYTF
TGTGCCAGCAGTGAAGAGACAGGGGGCGTTGGATTCTATGGCTACACCTTC
>TRBJ1-2|TRBV7-6|many|-
CASTQGRNYGYTF
TGTGCCAGCACACAGGGCCGTAACTATGGCTACACCTTC
>TRBJ1-1|TRBV13|many|-
CASSPGNTEAFF
TGTGCCAGCAGCCCCGGGAACACTGAAGCTTTCTTT
>TRBJ1-6|TRBV6-2/TRBV6-3|few|-
CASCRTDNSPLHF
TGTGCCAGCTGTAGAACGGATAATTCACCCCTCCACTTT
>TRBJ2-2|TRBV6-2/TRBV6-3|few|-
CASNKLYQVTGELFF
TGTGCCAGCAATAAACTATACCAGGTCACCGGGGAGCTGTTTTTT
>TRBJ2-3|TRBV20-1|many|-
CSASGGPIDTQYF
TGCAGTGCTAGCGGGGGGCCGATAGATACGCAGTATTTT
>TRBJ1-1|TRBV6-1|-|TRBD1
CASRQRDRGPEAFF
TGTGCCAGCAGACAACGGGACAGGGGGCCTGAAGCTTTCTTT
>TRBJ1-4|TRBV2|many|-
CASSEEGQEKNEKLFF
TGTGCCAGCAGTGAAGAGGGGCAGGAGAAAAATGAAAAACTGTTTTTT
>TRBJ2-1|TRBV12-3/TRBV12-4|many|-
CASSSRDEYNEQFF
TGTGCCAGCAGCAGCAGGGACGAATACAATGAGCAGTTCTTC
>TRBJ2-7|TRBV7-9|many|TRBD1
CASSPPDRDDEQYF
TGTGCCAGCAGCCCACCGGACAGGGACGACGAGCAGTACTTC
>TRBJ1-2|TRBV30|many|-
CAWSGAAAGYTF
TGTGCCTGGAGTGGGGCCGCGGCCGGCTACACCTTC
>TRBJ1-6|TRBV19|many|TRBD1
CASSIWDRGNSPLHF
TGTGCCAGTAGTATTTGGGACAGGGGCAATTCACCCCTCCACTTT
>TRBJ1-1|TRBV24-1|many|TRBD1
CATSGTGGINEAFF
TGTGCCACCAGTGGTACAGGGGGCATTAATGAAGCTTTCTTT
>TRBJ2-3|TRBV11-1|many|TRBD1
CASSPRQGSTDTQYF
TGTGCCAGCAGCCCCCGACAGGGTAGCACAGATACGCAGTATTTT
>TRBJ2-3|TRBV7-2|many|-
CASSYKSGPTDTQYF
TGTGCCAGCAGCTATAAGAGCGGGCCCACAGATACGCAGTATTTT
>TRBJ2-1|TRBV29-1|many|TRBD2
CRVSGLAGVFEQFF
TGCAGGGTGTCGGGACTAGCGGGAGTATTTGAGCAGTTCTTC
>TRBJ1-2|TRBV28|few|-
CASSSGQVYGYTF
TGTGCCAGCAGTTCCGGGCAGGTATATGGCTACACCTTC
>TRBJ2-1|TRBV11-2|many|TRBD2
CASSLDRAGGIYNEQFF
TGTGCCAGCAGCTTAGATCGGGCGGGGGGCATATACAATGAGCAGTTCTTC
>TRBJ2-2|TRBV7-8|many|TRBD2
CASSSRLAGVTGELFF
TGTGCCAGCAGCTCCCGACTAGCGGGGGTGACCGGGGAGCTGTTTTTT
>TRBJ2-7|TRBV25-1|-|TRBD2
CASSDTGGSYEQYF
TGTGCCAGCAGTGATACCGGGGGGTCCTACGAGCAGTACTTC
>TRBJ2-5|TRBV12-3/TRBV12-4|few|-
CAISLGVRNQETQYF
TGTGCCATCAGTTTAGGGGTACGCAACCAGGAGACCCAGTACTTC
>TRBJ2-2|TRBV7-3|many|TRBD1
CASSLIGQAGGELFF
TGTGCCAGCAGCTTAATTGGACAGGCGGGCGGGGAGCTGTTTTTT
>TRBJ1-2|TRBV12-3/TRBV12-4|many|-
CASSFEVHYGYTF
TGTGCCAGCAGTTTTGAGGTTCACTATGGCTACACCTTC
>TRBJ2-5|TRBV7-2|many|-
CASTRRAYQETQYF
TGTGCCAGCACTCGGCGAGCGTACCAAGAGACCCAGTACTTC
>TRBJ2-7|TRBV5-1|many|TRBD2
CASSLVSGGTEQYF
TGCGCCAGCAGCTTGGTTAGCGGGGGCACTGAGCAGTACTTC
>TRBJ2-2|TRBV7-6|many|-
CASSPLEGSAGELFF
TGTGCCAGCAGCCCTTTAGAGGGATCCGCCGGGGAGCTGTTTTTT
>TRBJ2-2|TRBV7-2|-|-
CASSPRGSGTGELFF
TGCGCCAGCAGCCCCCGCGGGTCGGGCACCGGGGAGCTGTTTTTT